The entry that follows covers one TCR beta chain sequence. This clone was counted only a few times. Its antigen remains unidentified. Per-nucleotide qualities are absent, and no much larger clonotype sits a single base away. TCRbeta CDR3 regions were amplified from genomic DNA using the immunoSEQ Assay, a bias-controlled multiplex PCR. On the study's bioinformatics: Nucleated cell counts per sample were estimated from amplification of reference gene primers within the assay. To quantify the absolute abundance of each unique TCRbeta CDR3 rearrangement, sequence reads were collapsed and filtered. Productive Simpson clonality was computed per sample as the square root of Simpson's diversity index over productive rearrangements. TCRdb holds this immuneACCESS table with in-frame rearrangements only. Some clones are missing; in checked studies, unresolved V genes explain under half, and the rest has no known cause. V, J and clone size were drawn from that table, and D and trimming were deduced from the DNA. This sample has over 150,000 clones in its table, and around 73% of those were observed once. The ten most abundant clones make up roughly 17% of the sample.

In the prospective study, participants were roughly 18 to 95 years old, resided in about two dozen geographic areas of the United States, and were enrolled through a virtual design. In the prospective study, participants were assigned to cohorts based on the clinical history participants reported in a screening survey and a study questionnaire. Recovered participants in ImmuneRACE Cohort 3 were defined by two consecutive negative NP/OP PCR tests, clearance by a healthcare professional, or resolution of symptoms. Each participant in the prospective study had whole blood, serum and a nasopharyngeal or oropharyngeal swab collected by mobile phlebotomists. Prospective study participants could optionally give additional blood draws and questionnaires over an approximately two-month period. Prospective study blood samples were shipped either frozen or at room temperature before DNA extraction. These data are taken from a study of blood T cell repertoires in COVID-19 (dated by TCRdb to 2018 to 2020). About the investigation overall: Samples covering the acute and convalescent phases of COVID-19 were provided by collaborators in the United States, Italy and Spain. The material from the prospective study consisted of cDNA or gDNA derived from T cells, B-cell-depleted T cells, or PBMCs. The dataset comprised deeply sampled blood TCRbeta repertoires from subjects exposed to, actively infected with, or recovered from COVID-19. The repertoires were released in a freely available public database intended as a resource for research on the immune response to SARS-CoV-2. Samples came from the ongoing ImmuneRACE study (first 160 participants) plus 1,254 subjects from 6 global collaborators. The sample metadata nearly always contained a de-identified subject ID, COVID-19 status, age in years and sex. HLA class I and class II types, where available, came from metadata supplied by the sample provider rather than from assay-based typing.

V and J lose 3 bases and 7 bases, and a span of 13 bases separates them. The CDR3 runs 14 residues from the cysteine to the phenylalanine. The kept DNA is CDR3 alone, 42 bases in frame from the first base. The germline V gene encodes CDR1 MNHEY and CDR2 SMNVEV (reference sequence). General findings and caveats noted by the study authors: The amount of clinical and demographic metadata varied by source and participant and was provided uncurated.

The chain links TRBV27 with TRBJ1-5; the D gene is perhaps TRBD1, on 5 matching bases. The sample was PBMCs or T cells enriched from blood (not recorded which). The clonotype originates from a woman between 50 and 59 years old who had recovered from COVID-19. CDR3 loop: CASSLGGRGQPQHF. The DNA sequence reads TGTGCCAGCAGTTTGGGGGGTCGCGGGCAGCCCCAGCATTTT.